This T cell receptor beta chain was documented in a study of blood T cells in healthy people across ages. Study-level results: Without sorted subsets, naive and antigen-experienced compartments could not be conclusively compared. Per million T cells, TCR beta diversity dropped about linearly as age rose. Comparison with aged donors showed that long-lived donors had more naive CD4+ cells and higher diversity.

The use of a sample-barcoded 5' primer and a J-beta primer mix characterized a second PCR of about 7 to 12 cycles. Researchers report that a template-switch adaptor with 12 random nucleotides tagged each cDNA molecule. TCRdb reprocessed the 5' RACE reads via MiXCR and lists one record per CDR3 protein. Of 800,000 or so distinct CDR3 sequences in the sample, approximately 65% are singletons; the top ten hold 25% to 35%. This CDR3 contains 14 residues. Germline V gene sequence: CDR1 SGDLS, CDR2 YYNGEE. V dropped 3 bases and J dropped 5; count of bases not matched to a gene: 5. A word on this clonotype: Its antigen is not identified.

The TCR sequence derives from a man aged 30-40 years in good health. The chain recombines TRBV9 with TRBJ1-5, with 7 positions matching TRBD1. The sequencing sample was made of blood. The CDR3 here is CASSDRDSYQPQHF. In nucleotides, the CDR3 is TGTGCCAGCAGCGACCGGGACAGCTATCAGCCCCAGCATTTT.